This is a list of T cell receptor beta chains from one sample in a study of vaccination and CD4 T cells after COVID-19. TCRdb reprocessed the PCR reads via MiXCR and lists one record per CDR3 protein. The sample lists around 15,000 distinct CDR3 sequences; roughly 25% were seen once. Which antigens these TCRs recognize remains unknown. The sequencing input was cultured CD4+ T cells from blood. All receptors derive from a human donor with COVID-19. Both conserved end residues are part of each CDR3. D genes are given only for firm matches. Only part of the rows carry a size: once, few, many, or a class if the clone is expanded.

v_call	clone_size	d_call	j_call	cdr3_nt	cdr3_aa
TRBV7-2	few	-	TRBJ1-2	TGTGCCAGCAGCTTAACCTCGGGGAGTCGAAACTATGGCTACACCTTC	CASSLTSGSRNYGYTF
TRBV6-1	-	-	TRBJ2-5	TGTGCCAGCAGTGAAGCCGCGCGGGAGACCCAGTACTTC	CASSEAARETQYF
TRBV9	-	TRBD1	TRBJ2-3	TGTGCCAGCAGCGTAGATCCCGGAGCTTGGGACAGGGTTTTAGATACGCAGTATTTT	CASSVDPGAWDRVLDTQYF
TRBV7-2	few	TRBD2	TRBJ2-7	TGTGCCAGCAGCCCAGAGGGAGGACGGGGGGTCTCTCGACGTTACGAGCAGTACTTC	CASSPEGGRGVSRRYEQYF
TRBV5-3	-	TRBD1	TRBJ1-2	TGTGCCAGCAGCTTGAGCCCAGGGACAGCCACTAACTATGGCTACACCTTC	CASSLSPGTATNYGYTF
TRBV5-4	-	-	TRBJ2-2	TGTGCCAGCAGCCCGGGACACCGCCCCAGCACCGGGGAGCTGTTTTTT	CASSPGHRPSTGELFF
TRBV15	few	-	TRBJ2-3	TGTGCCACCAGCAGAGAGCTAGATTTTGATACGCAGTATTTT	CATSRELDFDTQYF
TRBV6-1	few	-	TRBJ2-7	TGTGCCAGCAGTGAACCCGGACAGATAGACGAGCAGTACTTC	CASSEPGQIDEQYF
TRBV11-3	-	TRBD2	TRBJ2-7	TGTGCCAGCAGCTCCTCTGGACTAGCGAGGTACGAGCAGTACTTC	CASSSSGLARYEQYF
TRBV15	few	TRBD2	TRBJ2-3	TGTGCCACCAGCAGTAGGATTAGCGGGGCCAGAGATACGCAGTATTTT	CATSSRISGARDTQYF
TRBV7-9	few	TRBD2	TRBJ2-5	TGTGCCAGCAGCTTAGGCGGACTAGCGGGGGGGCGAGAGACCCAGTACTTC	CASSLGGLAGGRETQYF
TRBV28	-	TRBD2	TRBJ2-7	TGTGCCAGCAGTCGCATTTCCGGGACTAGCGGGGGGCGCGGCTACGAGCAGTACTTC	CASSRISGTSGGRGYEQYF
TRBV5-1	-	-	TRBJ1-1	TGCGCCAGCAGCTTGAACCGGGGGAACACTGAAGCTTTCTTT	CASSLNRGNTEAFF
TRBV7-2	-	-	TRBJ1-6	TGTGCCAGCAGCTTAGACCTTTCACCCCTCCACTTT	CASSLDLSPLHF
TRBV12-3/TRBV12-4	-	-	TRBJ1-1	TGTGCCAGCAGGGCGACTGAAGCTTTCTTT	CASRATEAFF
TRBV19	-	-	TRBJ2-5	TGTGCCAGTAGTATTAGGGATGAGACCCAGTGCTTC	CASSIRDETQCF
TRBV6-1	few	TRBD2	TRBJ2-5	TGTGCCAGCAGTACCCCTAGCGGGGGGTCCGGGGAGACCCAGTACTTC	CASSTPSGGSGETQYF
TRBV7-2	few	TRBD1	TRBJ1-5	TGTGCCAGCAGCTCCGACAGGGGGCAGCCCCAGCATTTT	CASSSDRGQPQHF
TRBV7-2	few	-	TRBJ2-3	TGTGCCAGCAGCTCCTTGAGAGGGGGCACAGATACGCAGTATTTT	CASSSLRGGTDTQYF
TRBV14	-	-	TRBJ2-3	TGTGCCAGCAGCCGGGGGCGCACAGATACGCAGTATTTT	CASSRGRTDTQYF
TRBV3-1	few	-	TRBJ1-6	TGTGCCAGCAGCACCCGGGACACCTATAATTCACCCCTCCACTTT	CASSTRDTYNSPLHF
TRBV5-1	-	-	TRBJ1-2	TGCGCCAGCAGCGGGGAGTATGGCTACACCTTC	CASSGEYGYTF
TRBV6-2/TRBV6-3	-	TRBD2	TRBJ2-7	TGTGCCAGCAGTCTAGCGGGGTCAACCTACGAGCAGTACTTC	CASSLAGSTYEQYF
TRBV20-1	few	-	TRBJ1-1	TGCAGTGCCTCTAGTGGGGACGTGGCCGCTGAAGCTTTCTTT	CSASSGDVAAEAFF
TRBV9	-	-	TRBJ2-3	TGTGCCAGCAGCGTAGTGGACGGGCGAGGAGATACGCAGTATTTT	CASSVVDGRGDTQYF
TRBV19	-	-	TRBJ2-3	TGTGCCAGTAGTAGGGGGGGGCGCGGAGATACGCAGTATTTT	CASSRGGRGDTQYF
TRBV19	-	-	TRBJ2-7	TGTGCCAGTAGTCCGCGAGTGGGGGATACCTACGAGCAGTACTTC	CASSPRVGDTYEQYF
TRBV24-1	few	-	TRBJ1-3	TGTGCCACCAGTGATTCAAGGGTGGGCTCTGGAAACACCATATATTTT	CATSDSRVGSGNTIYF
TRBV25-1	-	-	TRBJ1-3	TGTGCCAGCAAAGGTGGGGCGAGGGCTGGAAACACCATATATTTT	CASKGGARAGNTIYF
TRBV19	-	-	TRBJ2-7	TGTGCCAGTAGTCCGAACCCCAGGGCCGAGCAGTACTTC	CASSPNPRAEQYF
TRBV6-1	-	TRBD2	TRBJ2-7	TGTGCCAGCAGTGAACGGGGGGACGGGCAGTACTTC	CASSERGDGQYF
TRBV10-3	few	TRBD2	TRBJ2-5	TGTGCCACGGGGACCGGCCTAGCGGGGGGCGGAGAGACCCAGTACTTC	CATGTGLAGGGETQYF
TRBV6-5	-	TRBD1	TRBJ1-1	TGTGCCAGCAGTTACTTTCCCCCGGGACAGGGGATGAACACTGAAGCTTTCTTT	CASSYFPPGQGMNTEAFF
TRBV11-3	-	-	TRBJ2-7	TGTGCCAGCAGTCAAGATGGTCGGGGGCTGGCCTACGAGCAGTACTTC	CASSQDGRGLAYEQYF
TRBV24-1	few	-	TRBJ2-2	TGTGCCACCAGTCAACCGAACACCGGGGAGCTGTTTTTT	CATSQPNTGELFF
TRBV20-1	-	-	TRBJ2-1	TGCAGTGGTCATAGCGGCAGTGAGCAGTTCTTC	CSGHSGSEQFF
TRBV20-1	-	TRBD2	TRBJ2-3	TGCAGTGCTAGTCGGGGGCTAGCGGGGGGCCGTACTTCAGCAGATACGCAGTATTTT	CSASRGLAGGRTSADTQYF
TRBV2	few	-	TRBJ1-6	TGTGCCAGCACTAGGGATCCTAATTCACCCCTCCACTTT	CASTRDPNSPLHF